This T cell receptor (beta chain) comes out of a study of glioma-infiltrating T cells after dendritic cell vaccination. Across the study: Monocyte-derived dendritic cells, cultured seven days with IL-4 and GM-CSF, were pulsed with autologous tumor lysate.

Notes on this clone: What it binds is not known.

Germline V gene sequence: CDR1 SGHTS, CDR2 YDEGEE. The V and J ends lost 5 bases and 0 bases, in that order; junction bases with no gene match: 10. CDR3 length equals 18 residues. Broader study findings: No direct clonality-survival link was found; a diverse polyclonal response may matter.

All glioblastoma patients lacked an isocitrate dehydrogenase mutation. Amplification used 60 V beta primers and 13 J beta primers. The protocol was immunoSEQ multiplex PCR, while the TCRdb copy is restricted to in-frame clones and leaves out a portion. The sample includes 80,000 to 100,000 clones, 79% of them seen just once. This chain connects TRBV5-8 to TRBJ2-1, with 11 bases aligning to TRBD2. The clonotype comes from a human donor with glioblastoma. The source was blood, collected before dendritic cell vaccination. The CDR3 here is CASRYTGTSGYSYNEQFF. DNA of the CDR3: TGTGCCAGCAGGTACACCGGGACTAGCGGCTACTCCTACAATGAGCAGTTCTTC.